The rows below give T cell receptor delta chains drawn from one sample of a study of γδ T cells in repeated Plasmodium falciparum infection. TCRdb ran CATT on the multiplex PCR reads. The table has tens of thousands of delta-chain clones, roughly 1.6% seen once; the top ten hold around 8.6%. The sequenced sample consisted of gamma-delta T cells from blood. These receptors came from a pool of human donors (malaria-infected and uninfected, not separated). Each CDR3 is given with its conserved first and last residue. A D gene is named only where the DNA matches it firmly. Rows may omit the clone size; those that give it use once, few, many or a size class.

clone size	V gene	D gene	J gene	CDR3 DNA	CDR3 protein
many	TRDV1	TRDD3	TRDJ2	TGTGCTCTTGGGGAACGGGCTAACGTACTGGGGGTGACAGCACAACTCTTCTTT	CALGERANVLGVTAQLFF
-	TRDV1	-	TRDJ1	TGCGCTCTTGGGGAACTTATCCCCCAAAAGGAGGGCAAACTCATCTTT	CALGELIPQKEGKLIF
medium-sized	TRDV2	TRDD3	TRDJ1	TGTGCCTGTGACTTACTGGGGGATAACGTAAATGCCGATAAACTCATCTTT	CACDLLGDNVNADKLIF
many	TRDV1	TRDD3	TRDJ1	TGTGCTCTTGGGGAATCACTGTCCTACGGGCCCCTCTGGGGGAGATTCGATAAACTCATCTTT	CALGESLSYGPLWGRFDKLIF
many	TRDV1	TRDD3	TRDJ1	TGTGCTCTTGGGGAACTCACATACACCTTTACTGGGGGATGTATGGGGTTAACCACCGATAAACTCATCTTT	CALGELTYTFTGGCMGLTTDKLIF
many	TRDV1	TRDD3	TRDJ1	TGTGCTCTTGGGGAACTAATGGTCCTAGGCGGGGGATACGAGGGTAACGATAAACTAATCTTT	CALGELMVLGGGYEGNDKLIF
many	TRDV1	-	TRDJ1	TGTGCTCTTGGGGAACTACCCCGGGGTCCCTATAAACTCATCTTT	CALGELPRGPYKLIF
many	TRDV1	TRDD2	TRDJ1	TGTGCTCTTGGGGCCTACCGCCTTCCTAATACGCCGCACCCGGAGTACACCGATAAACTCATCTTT	CALGAYRLPNTPHPEYTDKLIF
many	TRDV1	TRDD3	TRDJ1	TGTGCTCTTGGGGAAAGGATCCGACCTGGGGGACTCTCACAGTACACCGATAAACTCATCTTT	CALGERIRPGGLSQYTDKLIF
many	TRDV1	TRDD3	TRDJ1	TGTGCTCTTGGGGAACTAGATACCGCCGCTTGGAACCTCAACGAATTTACTGGGGCCGAGGGTACCGATAAACTCATCTTT	CALGELDTAAWNLNEFTGAEGTDKLIF
few	TRDV1	TRDD3	TRDJ1	TGTGCTCTTGGGGAACCTGAAGTTCCTAACCATCTGGGGGATCCGGGGTACATCGATAAACTCATCTTT	CALGEPEVPNHLGDPGYIDKLIF
-	TRDV1	TRDD3	TRDJ1	TGCTCCGGACCCTGGGGGACGGCTCCGTACACCGATAAACCCATCTTT	CSGPWGTAPYTDKPIF
many	TRDV1	TRDD3	TRDJ1	TGTGCTCTTGGGGAACTAGGTAGGGGAATAAAGGGGATACGAGAACTCATCTTT	CALGELGRGIKGIRELIF
many	TRDV1	TRDD3	TRDJ1	TGTGCTCTTGGGGGCGCCTCTCCTTCCCTACTGGGGGATTTTTCCGAGGATAAACTCATCTTT	CALGGASPSLLGDFSEDKLIF
many	TRDV1	TRDD2	TRDJ1	TGTGCTCTTGGGGAGGGTTGGGGCCTTCCTACCGATAAACTCATCTTT	CALGEGWGLPTDKLIF
many	TRDV1	-	TRDJ1	TGTGCTCTTGGGGACCCGCACTTCCGACCCGATAAACTCATCTTT	CALGDPHFRPDKLIF
many	TRAV38-2/DV8	TRDD2	TRDJ2	TGTGCTTATAGGGGCCTTCCTAGCGTCTGGGGACAGACAGCACAACTCTTCTTT	CAYRGLPSVWGQTAQLFF
medium-sized	TRDV1	TRDD3	TRDJ1	TGTGCTCTTGGGGAACTTCCCGGTAGATTGAATGCTGGGGGATGGGGCGATAAACTCATCTTT	CALGELPGRLNAGGWGDKLIF
many	TRDV1	TRDD3	TRDJ1	TGTGCTCTTGGGGGCCTGAGTCCCGCTGTGGGGGTCCCACTGGGGGCCGATAAACTCATCTTT	CALGGLSPAVGVPLGADKLIF
many	TRDV1	TRDD3	TRDJ1	TGTGCTCTTGGGGAAGGCATGCGGGGATACCCCGATAAACTCATCTTT	CALGEGMRGYPDKLIF
many	TRDV2	TRDD3	TRDJ1	TGTGCCTGTGACACGTTACTGGGGGCCTCCACCGATAAACTCATCTTT	CACDTLLGASTDKLIF
many	TRAV29/DV5	-	TRDJ1	TGTGCAGCAACGCGTGGTCTGGCGCTGCAGATCCCCAAACTCATCTTT	CAATRGLALQIPKLIF
many	TRDV1	TRDD3	TRDJ1	TGTGCTCTTGGGGAACGGGTAGTTTACCTACCGTACTGGGGGATAGGTAAACTCATCTTT	CALGERVVYLPYWGIGKLIF
medium-sized	TRDV1	TRDD3	TRDJ1	TGTGCTCTTGGGATCCTTTCCCGTACTGGGGGATGCGACACCGATAAACTCATCTTT	CALGILSRTGGCDTDKLIF
many	TRDV2	-	TRDJ1	TGTGCCTGTGGCACAGTGGGACAGCCAGACCACACCGATAAACTCATCTTT	CACGTVGQPDHTDKLIF
many	TRDV1	TRDD3	TRDJ2	TGTGCTCTTGGGGACCTCCCCCCTGGCACTAGAGTGGAAAAAATGGGGGACATGACAGCACAACTCTTCTTT	CALGDLPPGTRVEKMGDMTAQLFF
many	TRDV1	-	TRDJ1	TGTGCTCTTGGGGAACCCCCCCTTTCCTACGGGGGGATGAGGGGTAAACTCATCTTT	CALGEPPLSYGGMRGKLIF
many	TRDV2	TRDD3	TRDJ1	TGTGCCTGTGACACCCTCGACGTACTGGGGGATACCCGGAAAGATAAACTCATCTTT	CACDTLDVLGDTRKDKLIF
many	TRDV1	-	TRDJ1	TGTGCTCTTGGGGAACTGGTCCTTCCCCCTTATGGTGGGGCCCTAGGGGGTCCCGATAAACTCATCTTT	CALGELVLPPYGGALGGPDKLIF
many	TRDV2	-	TRDJ1	TGTGCCTGTGACACCGTGACTGGGACCGATAAACTCATCTTT	CACDTVTGTDKLIF
few	TRDV1	-	TRDJ1	TGTGCTCTTGGGGAACTGGAGGTGGGGTCCGCCGATAAGCTCATCTTT	CALGELEVGSADKLIF
many	TRDV1	TRDD3	TRDJ1	TGTGCTCTTGGGGAACTACTGGTTGGCATGCTTCCTACACGTCTGGGGGATACCCGCGAATCGTACAGCGATAAACTCATCTTT	CALGELLVGMLPTRLGDTRESYSDKLIF